What follows are 3 T cell receptor beta chains derived from one specimen sequenced in a study of blood T cell repertoires in COVID-19. The repertoire was sequenced with immunoSEQ multiplex PCR; TCRdb's copy has only in-frame clones and lacks some. The sample lists roughly 400,000 clones; around 87% were seen once. The sequencing sample was made of PBMCs or T cells enriched from blood (not recorded which). The origin of the receptors is a woman in her forties or fifties who had recovered from COVID-19.

V usage is TRBV6-5 and J usage is TRBJ1-1; D ambiguous. Deletions cut 7 bases from V and 0 bases from J, with 9 bases between. The CDR3 covers 13 residues. Germline V CDR1 and CDR2: MNHEY, SVGAGI. The CDR3 is CASTSVMNTEAFF. Here the CDR3 DNA reads TGTGCCAGCACTTCCGTTATGAACACTGAAGCTTTCTTT.

In its sample, this clone was seen once. The V call is TRBV19, the J call TRBJ2-1, with 8 nucleotides matching TRBD1. J was trimmed by 4 bases and V by 4 bases; bases with no gene match: 9. CDR1 and CDR2 (germline): LNHDA, SQIVND (reference sequence). This CDR3 contains 16 residues. CDR3 in amino acids: CASSRLTGAIYNEQFF. DNA for the CDR3: TGTGCCAGTAGTAGACTGACAGGGGCTATATACAATGAGCAGTTCTTC.

The genes are TRBV7-2 and TRBJ2-1, with 8 bases aligning to TRBD2. The CDR3 runs 13 residues. The ends lost 1 base at V and 9 bases at J; junction bases unmatched: 2. The germline gives CDR1 SGHTA, CDR2 FQGNSA. The CDR3 DNA sequence: TGTGCCAGCAGCTTAGGGACTAGCTTTGAGCAGTTCTTC. Its protein is CASSLGTSFEQFF.